This T cell receptor (beta chain) was observed in a study of blood T cell repertoires in COVID-19. Study overall: The cDNA or gDNA used as material had been derived from T cells, B-cell-depleted T cells, or PBMCs.

V lost 0 bases and J lost 0; bases outside the gene matches: 5. The CDR3 sequence is 16 residues long. Germline V gene data show CDR1 as LNHNV and CDR2 as YYDKDF (reference sequence). The repertoire was sequenced with immunoSEQ multiplex PCR; TCRdb's copy has only in-frame clones and lacks some. Among a few hundred thousand clones listed, about 86% were seen once. The clonotype was recovered from a woman aged 45-60 years who had recovered from COVID-19. Sequencing was performed on PBMCs or T cells enriched from blood (not recorded which). The V call is TRBV15, the J call TRBJ2-7; 7 nucleotides match TRBD2. The CDR3 region has the DNA TGTGCCACCAGCAGAGATCCGACTAGCACCTCCTACGAGCAGTACTTC. Translation gives CATSRDPTSTSYEQYF. Full variable domain (remainder filled in from reference TRBV15 and TRBJ2-7): DAMVIQNPRYQVTQFGKPVTLSCSQTLNHNVMYWYQQKSSQAPKLLFHYYDKDFNNEADTPDNFQSRRPNTSFCFLDIRSPGLGDTAMYLCATSRDPTSTSYEQYFGPGTRLTVT.